This TCR beta chain came from a study of T cell responses to AZD1222 COVID-19 vaccine. V was pared by 5 bases and J by 3 bases, with 5 bases of the junction left unmatched. Germline CDR1 and CDR2: KGHSH and LQKENI. CDR3 length: 14 residues. Regarding the study as a whole: Of the AZD1222 recipients, only five or six were seropositive at baseline. Vaccine-associated CD4 TCRs spanned spike, dominant at 160-218 and 743-854. Females made up more of the donors, who were largely white British, and clonal diversity may have come out too low.

Remarks on this clone: Its antigen is still unknown.

The protocol was immunoSEQ multiplex PCR, while the TCRdb copy is restricted to in-frame clones and leaves out a portion. The profile covers 85,000 to 130,000 clones, with 75% to 90% appearing a single time and 18% taken by the ten largest. The chain joins TRBV18 to TRBJ1-1; TRBD1 matches at 8 bases. This material consisted of peripheral blood, taken on day 0 of AZD1222 vaccination. The TCR sequence derives from an adult in good health. This CDR3 reads CASSKDREDTEAFF. CDR3 DNA: TGTGCCAGCTCAAAGGACAGGGAGGACACTGAAGCTTTCTTT.